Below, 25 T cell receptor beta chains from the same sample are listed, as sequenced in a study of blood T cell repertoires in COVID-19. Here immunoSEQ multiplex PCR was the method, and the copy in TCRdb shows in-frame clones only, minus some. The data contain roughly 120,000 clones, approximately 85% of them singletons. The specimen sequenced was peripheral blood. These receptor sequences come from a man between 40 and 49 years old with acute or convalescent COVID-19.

CDR3 region: CASMTGLMDTQYF. CDR3 in DNA: TGTGCCAGCATGACAGGGTTAATGGATACGCAGTATTTT. This chain links TRBV2 with TRBJ2-3, with 7 bases fitting TRBD1. The CDR3 sequence is 13 residues long. CDR1 SNHLY and CDR2 FYNNEI come from the germline V gene. J gave up 6 bases and V 7 bases, and 7 bases lay outside the gene matches.

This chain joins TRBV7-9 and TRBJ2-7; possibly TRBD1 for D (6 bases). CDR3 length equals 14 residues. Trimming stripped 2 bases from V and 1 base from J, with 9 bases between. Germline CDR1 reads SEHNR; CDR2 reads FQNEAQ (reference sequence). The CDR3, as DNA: TGTGCCAGCAGCTTACCAGGGGCATCCTACGAGCAGTACTTC. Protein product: CASSLPGASYEQYF. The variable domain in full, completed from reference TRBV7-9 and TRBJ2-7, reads DTGVSQNPRHKITKRGQNVTFRCDPISEHNRLYWYRQTLGQGPEFLTYFQNEAQLEKSRLLSDRFSAERPKGSFSTLEIQRTEQGDSAMYLCASSLPGASYEQYFGPGTRLTVT.

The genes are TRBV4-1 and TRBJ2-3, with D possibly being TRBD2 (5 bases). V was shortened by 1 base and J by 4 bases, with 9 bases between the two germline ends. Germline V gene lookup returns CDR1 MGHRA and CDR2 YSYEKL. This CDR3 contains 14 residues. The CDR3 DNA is TGCGCCAGCAGCCAAGTAGCGTTGGCAGATACGCAGTATTTT. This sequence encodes CASSQVALADTQYF.

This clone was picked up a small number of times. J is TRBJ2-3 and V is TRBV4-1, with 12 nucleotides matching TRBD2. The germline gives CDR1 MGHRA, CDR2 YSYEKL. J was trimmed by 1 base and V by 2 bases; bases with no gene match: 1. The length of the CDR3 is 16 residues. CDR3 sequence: CASSQRLAGGTDTQYF. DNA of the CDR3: TGCGCCAGCAGCCAAAGACTAGCGGGGGGCACAGATACGCAGTATTTT.

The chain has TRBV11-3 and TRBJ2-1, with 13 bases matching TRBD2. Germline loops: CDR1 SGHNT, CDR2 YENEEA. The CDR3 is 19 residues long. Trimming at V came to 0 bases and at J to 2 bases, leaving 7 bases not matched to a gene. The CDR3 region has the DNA TGTGCCAGCAGCTTAGACCTTCAGGGACTAGCGGGGACCTACAATGAGCAGTTCTTC. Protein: CASSLDLQGLAGTYNEQFF. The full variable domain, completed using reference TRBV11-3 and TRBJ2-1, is EAGVVQSPRYKIIEKKQPVAFWCNPISGHNTLYWYLQNLGQGPELLIRYENEEAVDDSQLPKDRFSAERLKGVDSTLKIQPAELGDSAVYLCASSLDLQGLAGTYNEQFFGPGTRLTVL.

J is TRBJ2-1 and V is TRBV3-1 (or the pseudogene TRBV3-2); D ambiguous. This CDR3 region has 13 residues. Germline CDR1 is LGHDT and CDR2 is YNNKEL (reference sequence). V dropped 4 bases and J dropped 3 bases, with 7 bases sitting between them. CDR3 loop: CASSPSFYNEQFF. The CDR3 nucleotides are TGTGCCAGCAGCCCCAGTTTCTACAATGAGCAGTTCTTC.

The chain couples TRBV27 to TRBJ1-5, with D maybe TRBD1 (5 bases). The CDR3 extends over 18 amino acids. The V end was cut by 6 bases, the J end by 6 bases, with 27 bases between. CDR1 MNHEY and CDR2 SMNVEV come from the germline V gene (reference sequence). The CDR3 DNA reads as TGTGCCAGCAGGCCTTTAGGATCGTCGGGGGACTCGGGTCAGCCCCAGCATTTT. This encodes CASRPLGSSGDSGQPQHF.

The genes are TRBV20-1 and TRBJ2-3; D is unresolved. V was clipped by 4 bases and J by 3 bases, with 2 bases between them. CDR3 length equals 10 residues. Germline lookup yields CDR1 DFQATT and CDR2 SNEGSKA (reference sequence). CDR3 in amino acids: CSAITDTQYF. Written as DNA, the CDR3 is TGCAGTGCTATAACAGATACGCAGTATTTT.

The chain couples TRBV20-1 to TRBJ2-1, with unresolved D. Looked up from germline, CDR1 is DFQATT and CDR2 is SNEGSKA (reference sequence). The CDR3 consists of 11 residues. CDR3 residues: CMSSSYNEQFF. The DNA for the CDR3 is TGCATGAGTAGCTCCTACAATGAGCAGTTCTTC.

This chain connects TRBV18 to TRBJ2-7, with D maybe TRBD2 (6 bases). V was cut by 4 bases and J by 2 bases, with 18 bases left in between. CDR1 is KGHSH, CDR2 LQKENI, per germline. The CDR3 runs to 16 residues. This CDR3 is CASSLGAGTPTYEQYF. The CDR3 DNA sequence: TGTGCCAGCTCACTGGGCGCCGGGACTCCAACCTACGAGCAGTACTTC.

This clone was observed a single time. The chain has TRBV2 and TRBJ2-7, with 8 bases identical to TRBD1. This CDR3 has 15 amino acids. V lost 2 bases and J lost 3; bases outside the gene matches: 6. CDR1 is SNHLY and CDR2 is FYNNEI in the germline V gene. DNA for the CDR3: TGTGCCAGCAGTGAAATGGGACAGGTTTTCTACGAGCAGTACTTC. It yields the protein CASSEMGQVFYEQYF.

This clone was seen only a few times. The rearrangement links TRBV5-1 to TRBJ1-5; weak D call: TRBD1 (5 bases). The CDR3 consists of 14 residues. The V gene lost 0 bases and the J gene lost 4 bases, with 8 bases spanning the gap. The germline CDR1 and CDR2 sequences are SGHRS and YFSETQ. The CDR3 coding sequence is TGCGCCAGCAGCTTGGGGGGCACAAATCAGCCCCAGCATTTT. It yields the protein CASSLGGTNQPQHF.

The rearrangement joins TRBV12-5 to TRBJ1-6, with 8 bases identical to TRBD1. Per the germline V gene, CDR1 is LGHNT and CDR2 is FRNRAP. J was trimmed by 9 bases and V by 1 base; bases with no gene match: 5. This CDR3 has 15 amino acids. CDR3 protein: CASGLEDRVGSPLHF. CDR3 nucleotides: TGTGCTAGTGGTTTGGAGGACAGGGTTGGTTCACCCCTCCACTTT.

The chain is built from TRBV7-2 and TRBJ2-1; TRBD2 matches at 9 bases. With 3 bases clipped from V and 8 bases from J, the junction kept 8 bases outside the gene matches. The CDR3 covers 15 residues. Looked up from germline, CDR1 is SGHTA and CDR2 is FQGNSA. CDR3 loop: CASSFWTSVIDEQFF. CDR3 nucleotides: TGTGCCAGCAGCTTCTGGACTAGCGTGATTGATGAGCAGTTCTTC.

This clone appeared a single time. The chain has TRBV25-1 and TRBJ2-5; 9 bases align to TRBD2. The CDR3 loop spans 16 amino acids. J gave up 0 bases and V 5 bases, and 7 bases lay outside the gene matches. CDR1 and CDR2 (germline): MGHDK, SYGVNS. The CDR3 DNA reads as TGTGCCAGCAGTTGGGGCCTAGCGGGGAACCAAGAGACCCAGTACTTC. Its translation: CASSWGLAGNQETQYF.

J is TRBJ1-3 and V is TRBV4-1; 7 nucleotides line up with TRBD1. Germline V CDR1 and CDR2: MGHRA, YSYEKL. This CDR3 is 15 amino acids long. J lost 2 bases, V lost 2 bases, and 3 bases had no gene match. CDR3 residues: CASSQRTGAGNTIYF. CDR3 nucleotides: TGCGCCAGCAGCCAACGTACAGGGGCTGGAAACACCATATATTTT.

CDR3 nucleotides: TGTGCCAGCAGCTGGACTAGCGGGGGAGCTCAAGAGACCCAGTACTTC. This sequence encodes CASSWTSGGAQETQYF. The chain is built from TRBV5-6 and TRBJ2-5, with TRBD2 matching over 13 bases. Germline V gives CDR1 SGHDT, CDR2 YYEEEE. The CDR3 covers 16 residues. Trimming cost V 3 bases and J 2 bases; bases outside gene matches: 4.

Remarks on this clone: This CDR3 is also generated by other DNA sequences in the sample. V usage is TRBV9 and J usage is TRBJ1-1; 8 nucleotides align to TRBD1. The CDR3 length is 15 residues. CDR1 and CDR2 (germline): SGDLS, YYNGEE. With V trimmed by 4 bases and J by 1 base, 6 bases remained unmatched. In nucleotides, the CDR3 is TGTGCCAGCAGCCCTCGGACAGGGACGAACACTGAAGCTTTCTTT. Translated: CASSPRTGTNTEAFF.

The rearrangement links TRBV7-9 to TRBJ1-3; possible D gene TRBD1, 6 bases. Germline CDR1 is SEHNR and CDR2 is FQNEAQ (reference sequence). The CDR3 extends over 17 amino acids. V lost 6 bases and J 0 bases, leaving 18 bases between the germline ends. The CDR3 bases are TGTGCCAGCAGTCGAGAAGGGGGGGCGAGCTCTGGAAACACCATATATTTT. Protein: CASSREGGASSGNTIYF.

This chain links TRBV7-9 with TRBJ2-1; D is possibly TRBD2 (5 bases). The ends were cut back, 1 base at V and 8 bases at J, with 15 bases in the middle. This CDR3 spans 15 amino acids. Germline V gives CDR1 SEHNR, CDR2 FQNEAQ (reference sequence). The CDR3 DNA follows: TGTGCCAGCAGCTTAGAAGGTAGTCTAGCCTATGAGCAGTTCTTC. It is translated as CASSLEGSLAYEQFF.

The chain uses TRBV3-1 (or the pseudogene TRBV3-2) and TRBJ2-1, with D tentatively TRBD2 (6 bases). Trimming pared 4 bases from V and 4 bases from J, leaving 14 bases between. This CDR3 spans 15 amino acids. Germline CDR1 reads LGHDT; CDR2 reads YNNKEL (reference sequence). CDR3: CASSPVAGGYNEQFF. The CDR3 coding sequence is TGTGCCAGCAGCCCCGTTGCCGGGGGATACAATGAGCAGTTCTTC.

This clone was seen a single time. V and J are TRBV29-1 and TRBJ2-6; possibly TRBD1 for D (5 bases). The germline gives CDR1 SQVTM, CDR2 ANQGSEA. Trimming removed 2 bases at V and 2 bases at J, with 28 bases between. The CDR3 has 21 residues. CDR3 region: CSVETHAPHNLQGAGANVLTF. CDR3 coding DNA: TGCAGCGTTGAAACTCACGCCCCGCACAATTTGCAAGGGGCTGGGGCCAACGTCCTGACTTTC.

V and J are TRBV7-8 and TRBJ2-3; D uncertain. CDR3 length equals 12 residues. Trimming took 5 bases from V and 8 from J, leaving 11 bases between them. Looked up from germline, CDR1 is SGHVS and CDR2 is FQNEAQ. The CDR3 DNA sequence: TGTGCCAGCAGCCGGAACTTCGTTACGCAGTATTTT. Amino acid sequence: CASSRNFVTQYF.

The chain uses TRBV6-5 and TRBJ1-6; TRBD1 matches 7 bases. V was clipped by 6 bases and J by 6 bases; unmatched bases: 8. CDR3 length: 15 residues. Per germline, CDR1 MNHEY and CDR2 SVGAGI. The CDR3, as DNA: TGTGCCAGCAGAACAACGGGACAGCTTAATTCACCCCTCCACTTT. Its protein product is CASRTTGQLNSPLHF.

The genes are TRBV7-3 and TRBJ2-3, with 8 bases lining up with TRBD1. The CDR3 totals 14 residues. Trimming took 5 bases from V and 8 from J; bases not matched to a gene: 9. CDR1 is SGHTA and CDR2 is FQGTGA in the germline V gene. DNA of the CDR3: TGTGCCAGCAGCCCCCCGATCGACAGGGGTACGCAGTATTTT. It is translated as CASSPPIDRGTQYF.